A selection of T cell receptor beta chains follows, all from one sample in a study of OX40 agonist ivuxolimab in advanced cancers. The table came from immunoSEQ multiplex PCR; TCRdb's copy has only in-frame clones and leaves some out. The sample yields about 38,000 clones, about 92% seen once. The material sequenced was CD4+ or CD8+ T cells sorted from blood, taken in a trial of the OX40 agonist ivuxolimab. The receptors stem from an adult with an advanced solid tumor such as melanoma, head and neck, liver or kidney cancer. Both conserved end residues are part of each CDR3. D genes are given only for firm matches. The size of a clone is reported for some rows only, either as once, few or many, or as a class for expanded clones.

TRBV7-2	TRBJ2-6	-	-	CASSLESGGANVLTF	TGTGCCAGCAGCTTAGAGTCTGGCGGGGCCAACGTCCTGACTTTC
TRBV6-5	TRBJ2-5	-	-	CASSYSTARDQYF	TGTGCCAGCAGTTACTCCACAGCCCGGGACCAGTACTTC
TRBV30	TRBJ2-1	-	TRBD2	CAWSAPPAGGPHEQFF	TGTGCCTGGAGTGCCCCCCCCGCGGGAGGGCCTCATGAGCAGTTCTTC
TRBV7-9	TRBJ2-1	-	-	CASRPGGAVNEQFF	TGTGCCAGCCGCCCCGGGGGCGCCGTCAATGAGCAGTTCTTC
TRBV5-1	TRBJ1-2	-	TRBD1	CASSLEGTGFEGYTF	TGCGCCAGCAGCTTGGAGGGGACAGGGTTTGAAGGCTACACCTTC
TRBV6-5	TRBJ1-1	-	-	CASSYDKMNTEAFF	TGTGCCAGCAGTTACGACAAGATGAACACTGAAGCTTTCTTT
TRBV4-2	TRBJ2-7	-	-	CASSQEGRSSYEQYF	TGTGCCAGCAGCCAAGAGGGTCGCAGCTCCTACGAGCAGTACTTC
TRBV28	TRBJ2-3	once	-	CASSLSLPSTDTQYF	TGTGCCAGCAGTTTATCCCTACCCAGCACAGATACGCAGTATTTT
TRBV9	TRBJ1-3	once	-	CASSKDRYSGNTIYF	TGTGCCAGCAGCAAAGACAGATACTCTGGAAACACCATATATTTT
TRBV30	TRBJ2-2	-	-	CAWTLHGLKNTGELFF	TGTGCCTGGACTCTCCATGGACTTAAGAACACCGGGGAGCTGTTTTTT
TRBV19	TRBJ1-2	-	TRBD1	CASSRTGGDGYTF	TGTGCCAGTAGCCGGACAGGGGGCGATGGCTACACCTTC
TRBV7-9	TRBJ1-2	once	-	CASSSGTRSYGYTF	TGTGCCAGCAGCTCGGGGACGAGGAGTTATGGCTACACCTTC
TRBV2	TRBJ2-2	-	-	CASSPFRTGELFF	TGTGCCAGCAGCCCCTTTAGGACCGGGGAGCTGTTTTTT
TRBV10-3	TRBJ2-7	-	-	CAISEGQGPTYEQYF	TGTGCCATCAGTGAAGGTCAGGGGCCCACCTACGAGCAGTACTTC
TRBV6-5	TRBJ1-5	-	TRBD1	CASRVGTGGQPQHF	TGTGCCAGCAGGGTGGGGACAGGGGGTCAGCCCCAGCATTTT
TRBV7-8	TRBJ2-1	-	TRBD2	CASSFLAGGPVYNEQFF	TGTGCCAGCAGCTTCCTTGCGGGAGGGCCTGTTTACAATGAGCAGTTCTTC
TRBV7-9	TRBJ1-1	few	-	CASTGGTEAFF	TGTGCCAGCACCGGAGGGACTGAAGCTTTCTTT
TRBV28	TRBJ2-1	-	TRBD2	CASSLPREVYNEQFF	TGTGCCAGCAGTCTGCCCCGGGAGGTATACAATGAGCAGTTCTTC
TRBV5-6	TRBJ2-4	-	-	CASSLASGAKNIQYF	TGTGCCAGCAGCTTGGCCTCGGGAGCCAAAAACATTCAGTACTTC
TRBV7-8	TRBJ1-1	-	-	CASSLRQGLAEAFF	TGTGCCAGCAGCTTACGGCAGGGCTTGGCTGAAGCTTTCTTT
TRBV6-5	TRBJ1-2	-	-	CASTTGTSYGYTF	TGTGCCAGCACCACCGGGACAAGCTATGGCTACACCTTC
TRBV28	TRBJ1-5	once	-	CASSSHRQVLGYQPQHF	TGTGCCAGCAGTTCCCATAGGCAGGTATTGGGGTATCAGCCCCAGCATTTT
TRBV9	TRBJ1-5	-	TRBD1	CASSTGTGDSNQPQHF	TGTGCCAGCAGCACCGGGACAGGGGATAGCAATCAGCCCCAGCATTTT
TRBV7-3	TRBJ2-2	-	-	CASSGNTGELFF	TGTGCCAGCAGCGGGAACACCGGGGAGCTGTTTTTT
TRBV4-2	TRBJ2-3	-	TRBD1	CASSQDVTGAPDTQYF	TGTGCCAGCAGCCAAGATGTGACAGGGGCTCCAGATACGCAGTATTTT
TRBV10-3	TRBJ2-7	-	-	CAISSPVVAPSYEQYF	TGTGCCATCAGTTCCCCCGTGGTGGCCCCCTCTTACGAGCAGTACTTC
TRBV4-3	TRBJ2-3	-	-	CASSQEGTDTQYF	TGCGCCAGCAGCCAAGAGGGCACAGATACGCAGTATTTT
TRBV6-1	TRBJ2-7	-	TRBD2	CASSELGGSQGEQYF	TGTGCCAGCAGTGAACTCGGGGGGTCGCAAGGCGAGCAGTACTTC
TRBV5-5	TRBJ2-7	-	-	CASRPGTSYEQYF	TGTGCCAGCCGCCCGGGGACCTCCTACGAGCAGTACTTC
TRBV6-1	TRBJ1-1	-	TRBD1	CASSEWAQGAGTEAFF	TGTGCCAGCAGTGAATGGGCGCAGGGGGCTGGCACTGAAGCTTTCTTT
TRBV5-6	TRBJ1-1	-	-	CASSLTGGNTEAFF	TGTGCCAGCAGCTTGACGGGGGGGAACACTGAAGCTTTCTTT
TRBV14	TRBJ2-7	-	-	CASSQDMGITGYEQYF	TGTGCCAGCAGCCAAGATATGGGGATTACTGGCTACGAGCAGTACTTC
TRBV11-2	TRBJ2-7	once	-	CASSRRQGPSYEQYF	TGTGCCAGCAGCCGACGACAAGGACCGTCCTACGAGCAGTACTTC
TRBV11-2	TRBJ2-1	-	-	CASTTGNAEQFF	TGTGCCAGCACCACAGGGAACGCTGAGCAGTTCTTC
TRBV27	TRBJ2-5	-	TRBD1	CASSSLTGGEVTQYF	TGTGCCAGCAGTTCCCTGACAGGGGGCGAGGTGACCCAGTACTTC
TRBV2	TRBJ2-7	few	-	CASSVTYEQYF	TGTGCCAGCAGTGTCACCTACGAGCAGTACTTC
TRBV4-2	TRBJ2-7	-	-	CASSQDTGAYEQYF	TGTGCCAGCAGCCAAGATACAGGTGCCTACGAGCAGTACTTC
TRBV5-6	TRBJ2-3	-	TRBD1	CASSSGQGGADTQYF	TGTGCCAGCAGCTCTGGACAGGGTGGTGCAGATACGCAGTATTTT
TRBV6-6	TRBJ1-5	-	-	CASSPNGLSNQPQHF	TGTGCCAGCAGCCCGAATGGGCTTAGCAATCAGCCCCAGCATTTT
TRBV5-5	TRBJ2-7	-	-	CASSLRVSYEQYF	TGTGCCAGCAGCCTTCGGGTCTCCTACGAGCAGTACTTC
TRBV2	TRBJ2-2	-	-	CASISGRVWNTGELFF	TGTGCCAGCATCTCCGGTAGGGTCTGGAACACCGGGGAGCTGTTTTTT
TRBV7-9	TRBJ2-1	-	TRBD2	CASSPRLAGSYNEQFF	TGTGCCAGCAGCCCGAGACTAGCGGGGTCCTACAATGAGCAGTTCTTC
TRBV7-9	TRBJ2-7	-	-	CASSSALGPPYEQYF	TGTGCCAGCAGCTCAGCCCTAGGGCCACCCTACGAGCAGTACTTC
TRBV2	TRBJ1-2	-	TRBD1	CASREGQGVYGYTF	TGTGCCAGCAGGGAGGGACAGGGGGTCTATGGCTACACCTTC
TRBV13	TRBJ2-1	-	TRBD2	CASSPGLAGGKNEQFF	TGTGCCAGCAGCCCGGGACTAGCGGGAGGCAAAAATGAGCAGTTCTTC
TRBV5-1	TRBJ2-5	-	TRBD1	CASSLVGDRETQYF	TGCGCCAGCAGCTTGGTTGGGGACAGAGAGACCCAGTACTTC
TRBV27	TRBJ2-5	once	-	CASGQETQYF	TGTGCCAGCGGTCAAGAGACCCAGTACTTC
TRBV27	TRBJ2-5	-	-	CASKLSGNAETQYF	TGTGCCAGCAAATTGTCAGGGAATGCCGAGACCCAGTACTTC
TRBV4-3	TRBJ2-1	-	-	CASSQGSTSYNEQFF	TGCGCCAGCAGCCAAGGGTCCACATCCTACAATGAGCAGTTCTTC
TRBV2	TRBJ1-2	few	-	CASSERGPNYGYTF	TGTGCCAGCAGTGAGAGGGGTCCTAACTATGGCTACACCTTC
TRBV19	TRBJ2-1	few	TRBD2	CASSILAGESYNEQFF	TGTGCCAGTAGTATCCTAGCGGGAGAGTCCTACAATGAGCAGTTCTTC
TRBV5-1	TRBJ2-1	-	TRBD2	CASTPGRSGDEQFF	TGCGCCAGCACCCCCGGTCGTAGCGGGGATGAGCAGTTCTTC
TRBV19	TRBJ1-1	-	-	CASRVGRGTEAFF	TGTGCCAGTAGGGTGGGGCGAGGGACTGAAGCTTTCTTT
TRBV14	TRBJ1-2	-	TRBD1	CASSQDSGQIYGYTF	TGTGCCAGCAGCCAAGATTCGGGACAGATCTATGGCTACACCTTC
TRBV19	TRBJ2-3	once	-	CASSIDWDSNTRTDTQYF	TGTGCCAGTAGTATAGATTGGGACTCTAATACCCGCACAGATACGCAGTATTTT
TRBV19	TRBJ1-5	once	-	CASSFGGSNQPQHF	TGTGCCAGTAGTTTTGGTGGCAGCAATCAGCCCCAGCATTTT
TRBV28	TRBJ2-7	-	-	CASSSNVYEQYF	TGTGCCAGCAGTTCGAACGTATACGAGCAGTACTTC
TRBV19	TRBJ1-2	-	-	CASHVRRGPTYGYTF	TGTGCCAGTCACGTCCGGCGGGGGCCCACCTATGGCTACACCTTC
TRBV13	TRBJ1-6	-	-	CASSFQSSYNSPLHF	TGTGCCAGCAGCTTTCAGAGCTCCTATAATTCACCCCTCCACTTT
TRBV5-8	TRBJ1-5	-	-	CASSAEGTYSNQPQHF	TGTGCCAGCTCAGCTGAGGGGACGTATAGCAATCAGCCCCAGCATTTT